These 26 T cell receptor beta chains came from one sample sequenced in a study of cytomegalovirus exposure and HLA in healthy donors. Primers for the PCR totalled 60 Vbeta and 13 Jbeta. Assay used: immunoSEQ multiplex PCR; TCRdb lists only in-frame clones, some missing. The repertoire holds some 170,000 clones, nearly 80% seen once, with 5% to 7% in the top ten. Sequencing used PBMCs. These receptors all come from a man aged 35 to 55 in good health and CMV-seropositive.

V and J are TRBV28 and TRBJ1-2, with 12 nucleotides matching TRBD1. The germline CDR1 and CDR2 sequences are MDHEN and SYDVKM. J lost 7 bases, V lost 7 bases, and 13 bases had no gene match. The length of the CDR3 is 16 residues. This CDR3 reads CASITPGQGARGGYTF. The CDR3 nucleotides are TGTGCCAGCATCACCCCGGGACAGGGGGCTCGGGGTGGCTACACCTTC.

This clone was counted only a few times. The V gene is TRBV5-1, the J gene TRBJ1-2; D is unresolved. CDR1 is SGHRS and CDR2 is YFSETQ in the germline V gene. V lost 0 bases to trimming and J lost 7 bases, with 7 bases between them. The CDR3 covers 12 residues. CDR3 nucleotides: TGCGCCAGCAGCTTGGATTTATCTGGCTACACCTTC. Translating gives CASSLDLSGYTF.

This chain uses TRBV11-1 with TRBJ2-2; D might be TRBD1 (7 bases). In germline, CDR1 is SGHAT, CDR2 FQDESV (reference sequence). The CDR3 runs 18 residues. Trimming took 5 bases from V and 4 from J, leaving 23 bases between them. Here the CDR3 reads CASSTGERGQGGTGELFF. CDR3 nucleotide sequence: TGTGCCAGCAGCACCGGAGAAAGGGGGCAGGGGGGCACCGGGGAGCTGTTTTTT.

This chain links TRBV13 with TRBJ2-7; possible D gene TRBD1, 6 bases. Trimming removed 1 base from V and 8 bases from J, with 12 bases in between. This CDR3 spans 13 amino acids. Germline CDR1 reads PRHDT; CDR2 reads FYEKMQ (reference sequence). DNA for the CDR3: TGTGCCAGCAGCTTAGCCCGGACAGTTCAGCAGTACTTC. Translation: CASSLARTVQQYF.

The chain is built from TRBV18 and TRBJ2-3; 11 nucleotides agree with TRBD1. Germline loops: CDR1 KGHSH, CDR2 LQKENI. This CDR3 has 16 amino acids. V lost 3 bases, J lost 5 bases, and 7 bases stayed unmatched. CDR3 loop: CASSPQGQGGGDTQYF. CDR3 DNA: TGTGCCAGCTCACCCCAGGGACAGGGGGGTGGAGATACGCAGTATTTT. The entire variable domain, with the rest obtained from reference TRBV18 and TRBJ2-3, is as follows: NAGVMQNPRHLVRRRGQEARLRCSPMKGHSHVYWYRQLPEEGLKFMVYLQKENIIDESGMPKERFSAEFPKEGPSILRIQQVVRGDSAAYFCASSPQGQGGGDTQYFGPGTRLTVL.

The rearrangement joins TRBV5-4 to TRBJ1-2, with unresolved D. CDR3 length: 13 amino acids. V was clipped by 0 bases and J by 6 bases, with 9 bases between them. CDR1 and CDR2 (germline): SGHNT, YYREEE (reference sequence). CDR3 sequence reads: CASSLVAGNGYTF. The CDR3 DNA reads as TGTGCCAGCAGCTTGGTGGCGGGGAATGGCTACACCTTC.

The chain has TRBV9 and TRBJ2-1, with 8 bases that match TRBD2. Trimming took 4 bases from V and 4 from J; bases not matched to a gene: 4. Germline assignment: CDR1 SGDLS and CDR2 YYNGEE. The CDR3 runs 14 residues. CDR3 sequence: CASSYTSGYNEQFF. CDR3 DNA: TGTGCCAGCAGCTACACTAGCGGTTACAATGAGCAGTTCTTC.

The chain links TRBV27 to TRBJ2-2; D unclear. The length of the CDR3 is 13 residues. CDR1 MNHEY and CDR2 SMNVEV come from the germline V gene (reference sequence). Between the trimmed V and J ends, which lost 2 bases and 8 bases, there was a span of 9 bases. CDR3 coding DNA: TGTGCCAGCAGTTTAGGCTTTTTGGGGGAGCTGTTTTTT. Its protein product is CASSLGFLGELFF.

The chain has TRBV5-1 and TRBJ2-1, with TRBD2 matching 11 bases. Germline V lookup: CDR1 SGHRS, CDR2 YFSETQ. CDR3 length: 15 residues. The trim removed 4 bases at V and 8 bases at J, leaving 8 bases unmatched. The CDR3 loop reads CASSPGTSGTHEQFF. CDR3 in DNA: TGCGCCAGCAGCCCCGGGACTAGCGGTACACATGAGCAGTTCTTC. Using reference TRBV5-1 and TRBJ2-1 for the parts outside the CDR3, the full variable domain is KAGVTQTPRYLIKTRGQQVTLSCSPISGHRSVSWYQQTPGQGLQFLFEYFSETQRNKGNFPGRFSGRQFSNSRSEMNVSTLELGDSALYLCASSPGTSGTHEQFFGPGTRLTVL.

The genes are TRBV5-1 and TRBJ2-3, with 13 bases lining up with TRBD2. The germline V gene has CDR1 SGHRS and CDR2 YFSETQ. This CDR3 has 15 residues. V shed 4 bases and J 7 bases; nucleotides not matched to a gene: 6. The chain's CDR3 is CASSPTSGRAYTQYF. DNA for the CDR3: TGCGCCAGCAGCCCTACTAGCGGGAGGGCCTATACGCAGTATTTT.

The rearrangement uses TRBV9 and TRBJ2-1, with 7 bases fitting TRBD2. The V segment lost 3 bases and the J segment 2 bases; nucleotides outside the gene matches: 8. Germline values: CDR1 SGDLS, CDR2 YYNGEE. This CDR3 comprises 16 residues. The CDR3 region has the DNA TGTGCCAGCAGCGATGGGACTACCCGAACCTACAATGAGCAGTTCTTC. Translated, it gives CASSDGTTRTYNEQFF.

The chain recombines TRBV27 with TRBJ2-7, with 10 nucleotides matching TRBD2. The J segment lost 2 bases and the V segment lost 5 bases, leaving 12 bases of the junction unmatched. The CDR3 runs 17 residues. Per the germline V gene, CDR1 is MNHEY and CDR2 is SMNVEV (reference sequence). CDR3 coding DNA: TGTGCCAGCAGTAAATATCCTGCTAGCGGGAGCCCCTACGAGCAGTACTTC. It codes for CASSKYPASGSPYEQYF.

The chain uses TRBV5-8 and TRBJ1-2; 11 bases map to TRBD1. This CDR3 contains 15 residues. Looked up from germline, CDR1 is SGHTS and CDR2 is YDEGEE. With V trimmed by 1 base and J by 7 bases, 6 bases remained unmatched. DNA of the CDR3: TGTGCCAGCAGCTTGTACGGACAGGGGGCGTCTGGCTACACCTTC. The encoded protein is CASSLYGQGASGYTF.

This sequence joins TRBV7-9 and TRBJ1-5, with 8 nucleotides matching TRBD1. Germline trimming cut 3 bases from V and 9 bases from J; bases unmatched to any gene: 7. The CDR3 length is 14 residues. Germline V gene lookup returns CDR1 SEHNR and CDR2 FQNEAQ (reference sequence). CDR3 in amino acids: CASSFGQGPWPQHF. CDR3 coding DNA: TGTGCCAGCAGCTTCGGACAGGGCCCTTGGCCCCAGCATTTT.

This sequence joins TRBV28 and TRBJ2-3; weak D call: TRBD2 (6 bases). The CDR3 runs to 15 residues. CDR1 is MDHEN and CDR2 is SYDVKM in the germline V gene. V was clipped by 5 bases and J by 4 bases, with 16 bases between them. The CDR3 here is CASSPGTASADTQYF. The CDR3 DNA reads as TGTGCCAGCAGTCCCGGTACGGCTAGCGCAGATACGCAGTATTTT.

CDR3 in DNA: TGTGCCAGCAGCCCCGGGGGGCACACTGAAGCTTTCTTT. Amino acids: CASSPGGHTEAFF. This chain links TRBV7-9 with TRBJ1-1; tentatively, D is TRBD1 (6 bases). The CDR3 is 13 amino acids. Germline V lookup: CDR1 SEHNR, CDR2 FQNEAQ (reference sequence). V was trimmed by 5 bases and J by 3 bases, leaving 10 bases between them.

The chain combines TRBV19 with TRBJ1-2; 12 nucleotides line up with TRBD1. V was pared by 4 bases and J by 5 bases, with 8 bases of the junction left unmatched. CDR3 length: 16 residues. The germline gives CDR1 LNHDA, CDR2 SQIVND (reference sequence). The CDR3 DNA reads as TGTGCCAGTAGTAGGGGGACAGGGGGCTTGGTATATGGCTACACCTTC. This codes for CASSRGTGGLVYGYTF.

The DNA for the CDR3 is TGCGCCAGCAGCAAGACCGGGATAACCTACAATGAGCAGTTCTTC. The encoded protein is CASSKTGITYNEQFF. This chain uses TRBV5-1 with TRBJ2-1, with D possibly matching TRBD2 (5 bases). Germline CDR1 and CDR2: SGHRS and YFSETQ. CDR3 length: 15 residues. Trimming removed 4 bases from V and 2 bases from J, with 13 bases in between. The full variable domain, with the rest looked up from reference TRBV5-1 and TRBJ2-1, is KAGVTQTPRYLIKTRGQQVTLSCSPISGHRSVSWYQQTPGQGLQFLFEYFSETQRNKGNFPGRFSGRQFSNSRSEMNVSTLELGDSALYLCASSKTGITYNEQFFGPGTRLTVL.

The chain recombines TRBV5-4 with TRBJ2-5; 13 positions match TRBD2. The V and J ends lost 5 bases and 5 bases, in that order; junction bases with no gene match: 6. From germline, CDR1 is SGHNT and CDR2 YYREEE (reference sequence). The CDR3 length is 15 residues. The CDR3 nucleotides are TGTGCCAGCAGTACTAGCGGGAGGGCCTTGGAGACCCAGTACTTC. Amino acids: CASSTSGRALETQYF.

The table lists this clone with a count of one. CDR3 sequence: CASSTRGAGNTGELFF. CDR3 DNA: TGCGCCAGCAGCACCCGGGGAGCGGGTAACACCGGGGAGCTGTTTTTT. The chain links TRBV5-1 to TRBJ2-2; D may be TRBD2 (6 bases). V lost 4 bases, J lost 2 bases, and 15 bases lay in between. Per germline, CDR1 SGHRS and CDR2 YFSETQ. The CDR3 consists of 16 residues.

The genes are TRBV6-1 and TRBJ1-1, with 9 bases matching TRBD1. Germline V gene sequence: CDR1 MNHNS, CDR2 SASEGT. Trimming removed 7 bases from V and 1 base from J; junction bases left unmatched: 4. This CDR3 has 14 residues. CDR3 sequence (DNA): TGTGCCAGCATCCAGGACAGGGGGAACACTGAAGCTTTCTTT. Protein: CASIQDRGNTEAFF.

The chain couples TRBV6-6 to TRBJ1-5, with a possible D match to TRBD1 (5 bases). Per the germline V gene, CDR1 is MNHNY and CDR2 is SVGAGI (reference sequence). CDR3 size: 13 residues. V was cut by 2 bases and J by 7 bases, with 9 bases left in between. CDR3 amino acids: CASSYGQGQPQHF. CDR3 sequence (DNA): TGTGCCAGCAGTTACGGGCAGGGACAGCCCCAGCATTTT.

V and J are TRBV11-2 and TRBJ2-2; the match to TRBD2 covers 15 bases. Germline assignment: CDR1 SGHAT and CDR2 FQNNGV. V lost 6 bases to trimming and J lost 9 bases; unmatched junction nucleotides: 5. The CDR3 is made up of 15 amino acids. Written as DNA, the CDR3 is TGTGCCAGCAGAGGCGGACTAGCGGGAGGGCGGGAGCTGTTTTTT. Translation gives CASRGGLAGGRELFF.

This rearrangement joins TRBV9 to TRBJ2-7; possibly TRBD2 for D (6 bases). This CDR3 comprises 15 residues. The V and J ends lost 0 bases and 5 bases respectively, with 15 bases between them. Germline-derived CDR1 and CDR2 are SGDLS and YYNGEE. In nucleotides, the CDR3 is TGTGCCAGCAGCGTAGGTGACGGGAGCATCCACGAGCAGTACTTC. As protein: CASSVGDGSIHEQYF.

This chain links TRBV10-3 with TRBJ2-5; D not certain. The germline V and J ends were trimmed by 2 bases and 4 bases, with 11 bases remaining between them. The CDR3 is 14 residues long. CDR1 and CDR2 from the germline V gene are ENHRY and SYGVKD. The CDR3: CAISEQNRGETQYF. The CDR3 DNA sequence: TGTGCCATCAGTGAGCAGAATAGAGGAGAGACCCAGTACTTC.

This chain joins TRBV29-1 and TRBJ2-1, with 8 bases identical to TRBD2. V shed 1 base, J shed 4 bases, and the junction held 3 bases outside the gene matches. CDR1 SQVTM and CDR2 ANQGSEA come from the germline V gene. The CDR3 covers 14 residues. CDR3 nucleotide sequence: TGCAGCGTTGAAGGATTAGCGGGATACAATGAGCAGTTCTTC. This codes for CSVEGLAGYNEQFF.